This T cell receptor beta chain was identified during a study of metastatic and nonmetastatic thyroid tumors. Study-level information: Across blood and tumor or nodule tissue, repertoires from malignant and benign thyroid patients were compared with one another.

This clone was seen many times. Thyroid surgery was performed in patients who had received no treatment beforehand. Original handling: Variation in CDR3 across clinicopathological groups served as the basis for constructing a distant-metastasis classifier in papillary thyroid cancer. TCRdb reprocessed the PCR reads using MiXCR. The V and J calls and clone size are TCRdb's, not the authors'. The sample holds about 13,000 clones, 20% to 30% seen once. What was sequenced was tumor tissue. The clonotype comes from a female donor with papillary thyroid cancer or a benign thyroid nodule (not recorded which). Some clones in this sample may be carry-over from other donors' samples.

CDR3 loop: CASRSSGGSYEQYF. For the CDR3, the DNA is TGCGCCAGCAGGAGTAGCGGGGGCTCCTACGAGCAGTACTTC. The chain carries TRBV5-1 and TRBJ2-7, with 9 bases matching TRBD2. The trim removed 5 bases at V and 0 bases at J, leaving 3 bases unmatched. Germline assignment: CDR1 SGHRS and CDR2 YFSETQ. The length of the CDR3 is 14 residues.